This TCR beta chain is from a study of T-cell memory formation after mild COVID-19. Study information: TCR clusters mostly belonged to single donors.

5'RACE primed from the constant segment yielded TCR alpha and TCR beta cDNA libraries bearing sample barcodes and UMIs. TCRdb redid the calling of the 5' RACE reads with MiXCR, one entry per CDR3 protein. The table records a few hundred thousand distinct CDR3 sequences, about 15% of them present only once. The trim removed 4 bases at V and 4 bases at J, leaving 7 bases unmatched. The CDR3 spans 17 residues. Looked up from germline, CDR1 is SGHVS and CDR2 is FNYEAQ. The chain has TRBV7-6 and TRBJ2-1, with 13 positions matching TRBD2. This clonotype originated in a man aged 18 to 29 who had mild COVID-19 (a few samples of this study predate the infection). Cell type and time point are not known. Sequenced input: PBMCs or a T cell subset sorted from them (not recorded which). The CDR3 coding sequence is TGTGCCAGCAGCTCATTAACTAGCGGGGGGGTTTACAATGAGCAGTTCTTC. Its translation is CASSSLTSGGVYNEQFF.